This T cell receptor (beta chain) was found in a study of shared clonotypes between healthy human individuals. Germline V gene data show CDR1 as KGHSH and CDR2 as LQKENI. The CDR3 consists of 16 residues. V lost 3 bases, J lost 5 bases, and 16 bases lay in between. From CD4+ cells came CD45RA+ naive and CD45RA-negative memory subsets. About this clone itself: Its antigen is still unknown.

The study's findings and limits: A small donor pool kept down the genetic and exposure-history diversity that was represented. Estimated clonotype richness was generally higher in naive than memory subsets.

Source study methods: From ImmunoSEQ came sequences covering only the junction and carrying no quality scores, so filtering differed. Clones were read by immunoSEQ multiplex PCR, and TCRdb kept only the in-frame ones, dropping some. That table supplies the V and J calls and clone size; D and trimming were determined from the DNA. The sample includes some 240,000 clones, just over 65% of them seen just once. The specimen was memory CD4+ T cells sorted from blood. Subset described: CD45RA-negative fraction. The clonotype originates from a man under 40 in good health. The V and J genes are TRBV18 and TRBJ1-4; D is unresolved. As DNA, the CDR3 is TGTGCCAGCTCACCGCAAAGAGGAGGACTGAATGAAAAACTGTTTTTT. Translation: CASSPQRGGLNEKLFF.